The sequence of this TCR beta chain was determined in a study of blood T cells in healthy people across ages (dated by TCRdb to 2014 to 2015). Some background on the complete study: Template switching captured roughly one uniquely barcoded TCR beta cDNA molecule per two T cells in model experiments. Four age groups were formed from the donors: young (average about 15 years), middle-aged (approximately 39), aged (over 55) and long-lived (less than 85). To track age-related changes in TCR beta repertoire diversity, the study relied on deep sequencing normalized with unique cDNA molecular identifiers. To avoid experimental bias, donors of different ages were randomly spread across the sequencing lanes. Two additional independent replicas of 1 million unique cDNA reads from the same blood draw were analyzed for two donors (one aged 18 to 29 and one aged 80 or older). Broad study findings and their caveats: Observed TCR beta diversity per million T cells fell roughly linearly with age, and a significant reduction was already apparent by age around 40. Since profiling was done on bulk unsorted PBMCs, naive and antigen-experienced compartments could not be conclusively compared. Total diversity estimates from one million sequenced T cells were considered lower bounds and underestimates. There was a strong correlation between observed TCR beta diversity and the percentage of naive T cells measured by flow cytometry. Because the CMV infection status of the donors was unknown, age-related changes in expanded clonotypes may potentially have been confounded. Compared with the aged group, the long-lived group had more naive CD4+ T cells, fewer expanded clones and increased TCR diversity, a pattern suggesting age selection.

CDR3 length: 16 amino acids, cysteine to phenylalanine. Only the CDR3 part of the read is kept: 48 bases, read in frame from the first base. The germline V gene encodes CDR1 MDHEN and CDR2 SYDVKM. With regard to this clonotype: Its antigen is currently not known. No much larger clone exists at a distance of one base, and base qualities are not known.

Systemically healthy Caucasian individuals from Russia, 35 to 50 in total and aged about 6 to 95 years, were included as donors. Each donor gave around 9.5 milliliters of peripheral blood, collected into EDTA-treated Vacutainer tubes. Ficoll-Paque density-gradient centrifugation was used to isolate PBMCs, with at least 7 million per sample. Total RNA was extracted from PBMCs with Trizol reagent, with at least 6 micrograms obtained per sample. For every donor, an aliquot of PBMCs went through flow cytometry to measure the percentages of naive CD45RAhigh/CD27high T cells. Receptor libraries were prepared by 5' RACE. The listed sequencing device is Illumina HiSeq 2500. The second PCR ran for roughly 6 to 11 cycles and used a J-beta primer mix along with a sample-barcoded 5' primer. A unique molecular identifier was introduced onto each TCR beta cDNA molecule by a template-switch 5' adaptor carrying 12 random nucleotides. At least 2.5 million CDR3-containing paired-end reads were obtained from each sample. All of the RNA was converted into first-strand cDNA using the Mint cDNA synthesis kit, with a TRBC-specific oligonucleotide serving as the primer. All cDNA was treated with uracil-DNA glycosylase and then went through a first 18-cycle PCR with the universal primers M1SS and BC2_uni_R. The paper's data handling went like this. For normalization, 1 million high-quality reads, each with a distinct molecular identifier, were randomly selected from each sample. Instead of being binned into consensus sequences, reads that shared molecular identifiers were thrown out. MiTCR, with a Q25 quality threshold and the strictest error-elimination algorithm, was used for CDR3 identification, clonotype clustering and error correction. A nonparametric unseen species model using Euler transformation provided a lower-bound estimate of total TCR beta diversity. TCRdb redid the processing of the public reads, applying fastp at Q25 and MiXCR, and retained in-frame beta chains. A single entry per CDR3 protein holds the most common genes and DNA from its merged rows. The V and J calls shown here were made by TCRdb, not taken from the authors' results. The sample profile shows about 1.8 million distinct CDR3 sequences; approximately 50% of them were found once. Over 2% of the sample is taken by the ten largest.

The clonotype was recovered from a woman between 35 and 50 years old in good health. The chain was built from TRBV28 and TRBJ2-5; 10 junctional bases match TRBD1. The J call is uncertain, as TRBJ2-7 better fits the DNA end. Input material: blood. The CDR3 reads CASSSVDGTGVYEQYF. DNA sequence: TGTGCCAGCAGCTCAGTTGATGGGACAGGGGTATACGAGCAGTACTTC.